The entry below describes one T cell receptor (beta chain). Its specificity is unknown. The sample is drawn from a study of T cell responses to AZD1222 COVID-19 vaccine. CDR1 is SGHNT, CDR2 YYREEE, per germline (reference sequence). V lost 5 bases and J lost 4, with 18 bases in between. This CDR3 spans 15 amino acids. Notes on the study in general: Targets within unmutated variant regions were reportedly found for nearly half of spike-specific TCRs.

Sequencing was performed with immunoSEQ multiplex PCR; in TCRdb, only in-frame clones are kept and a portion is missing. The repertoire consists of 95,000 to 150,000 clones, with roughly 90% occurring once and the leading ten covering 0.9% to 1.2%. The starting material was peripheral blood, obtained on day 0 of AZD1222 vaccination. The receptor was derived from an adult in good health. V gene TRBV5-4 combines with J gene TRBJ1-2; TRBD1 might be the D (5 bases). CDR3 residues: CASSPVGFGAYGYTF. The CDR3 bases are TGTGCCAGCAGTCCAGTAGGGTTTGGGGCCTATGGCTACACCTTC.